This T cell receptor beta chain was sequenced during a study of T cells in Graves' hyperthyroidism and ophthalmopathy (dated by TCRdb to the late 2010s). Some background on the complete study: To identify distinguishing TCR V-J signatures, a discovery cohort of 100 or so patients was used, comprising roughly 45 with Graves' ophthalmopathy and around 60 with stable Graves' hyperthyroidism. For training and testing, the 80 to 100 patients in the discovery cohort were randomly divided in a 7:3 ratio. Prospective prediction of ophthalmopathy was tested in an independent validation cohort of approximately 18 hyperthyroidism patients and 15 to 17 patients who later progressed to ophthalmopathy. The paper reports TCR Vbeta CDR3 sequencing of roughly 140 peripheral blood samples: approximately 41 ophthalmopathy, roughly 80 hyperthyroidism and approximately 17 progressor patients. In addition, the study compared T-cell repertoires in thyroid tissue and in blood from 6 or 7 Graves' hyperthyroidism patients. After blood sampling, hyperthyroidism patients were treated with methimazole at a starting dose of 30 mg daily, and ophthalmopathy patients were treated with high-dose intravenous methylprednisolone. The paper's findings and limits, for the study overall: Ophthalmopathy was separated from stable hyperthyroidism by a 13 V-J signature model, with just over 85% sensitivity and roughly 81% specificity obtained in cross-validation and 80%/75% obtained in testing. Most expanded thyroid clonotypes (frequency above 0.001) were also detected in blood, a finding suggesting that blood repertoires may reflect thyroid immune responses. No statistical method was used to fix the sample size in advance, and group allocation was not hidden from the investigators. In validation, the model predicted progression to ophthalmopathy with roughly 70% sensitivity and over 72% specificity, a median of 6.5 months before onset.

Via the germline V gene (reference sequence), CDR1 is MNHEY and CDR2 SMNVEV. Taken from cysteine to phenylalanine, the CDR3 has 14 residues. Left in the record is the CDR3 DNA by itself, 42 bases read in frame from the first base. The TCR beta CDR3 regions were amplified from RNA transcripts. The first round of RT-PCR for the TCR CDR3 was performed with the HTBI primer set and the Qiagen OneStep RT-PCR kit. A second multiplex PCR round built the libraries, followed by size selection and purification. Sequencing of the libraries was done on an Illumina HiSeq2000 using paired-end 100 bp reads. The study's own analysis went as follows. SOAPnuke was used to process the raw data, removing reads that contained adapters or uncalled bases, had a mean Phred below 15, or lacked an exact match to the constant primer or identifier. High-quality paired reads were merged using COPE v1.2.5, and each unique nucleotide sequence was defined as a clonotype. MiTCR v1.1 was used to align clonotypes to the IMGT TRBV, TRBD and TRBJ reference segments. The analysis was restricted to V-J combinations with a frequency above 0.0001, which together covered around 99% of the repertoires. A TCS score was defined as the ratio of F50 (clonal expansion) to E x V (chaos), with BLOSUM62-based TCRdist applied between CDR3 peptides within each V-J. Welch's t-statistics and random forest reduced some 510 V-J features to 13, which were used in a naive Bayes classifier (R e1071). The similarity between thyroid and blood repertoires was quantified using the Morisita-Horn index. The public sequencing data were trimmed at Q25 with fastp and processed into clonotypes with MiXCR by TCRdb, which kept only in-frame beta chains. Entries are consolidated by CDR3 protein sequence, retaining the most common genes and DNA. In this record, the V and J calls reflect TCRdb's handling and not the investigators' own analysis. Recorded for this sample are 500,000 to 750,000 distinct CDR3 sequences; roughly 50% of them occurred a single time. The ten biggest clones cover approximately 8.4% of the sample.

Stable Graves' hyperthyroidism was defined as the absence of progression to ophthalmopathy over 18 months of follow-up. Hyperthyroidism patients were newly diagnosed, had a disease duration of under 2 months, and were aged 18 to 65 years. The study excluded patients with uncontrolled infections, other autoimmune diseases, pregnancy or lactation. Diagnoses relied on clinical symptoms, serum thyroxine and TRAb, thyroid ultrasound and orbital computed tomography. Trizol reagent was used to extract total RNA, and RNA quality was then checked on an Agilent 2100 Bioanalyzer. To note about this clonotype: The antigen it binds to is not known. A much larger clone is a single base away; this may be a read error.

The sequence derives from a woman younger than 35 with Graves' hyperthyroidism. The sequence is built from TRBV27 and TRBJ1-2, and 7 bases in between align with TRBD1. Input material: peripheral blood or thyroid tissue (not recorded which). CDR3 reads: CASSLDREIYGHTF. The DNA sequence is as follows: TGTGCCAGCAGTCTTGACAGGGAGATCTATGGCCACACCTTC.